The entry that follows covers one T cell receptor beta chain sequence. Which antigen it targets is not known. Base qualities are missing; no much larger clone stands one base away. The sample's treatment or condition label, decoded: in vitro stimulation with specific CMV peptide epitopes to enrich CMV-specific T cells. Sequencing was carried out with an Illumina HiSeq 1500. The raw public data were reprocessed by TCRdb itself: fastp quality trimming at Q25, MiXCR clonotype calling, in-frame beta chains only. Each record represents a unique CDR3 protein, reported with the most common genes and DNA among its rows. The sample data list some 560,000 distinct CDR3 sequences, and 40% of these were observed just once. The top ten hold 40% to 60% of the sample. Trimming accounts for 6 bases at V and 6 bases at J, while the number of junction bases matched to no gene is 17. The germline V gene (reference sequence) sets CDR1 to DFQATT and CDR2 to SNEGSKA. There are 17 amino acids in the CDR3, from cysteine to phenylalanine inclusive. The kept DNA is CDR3 alone, 51 bases in frame from the first base.

These data belong to a study of T cell repertoires in cytomegalovirus infection (dated by TCRdb to the late 2010s). Study-level background: Recently identified HLA-C-restricted CMV epitopes, whose presentation resists viral immunomodulation, were targeted by peptide stimulations together with well-studied HLA-B-restricted epitopes. The HLA type of each donor mattered for the analysis, because public TCR beta signatures pointed to carriage of CMV infection along with the matching HLA type. The investigation overall reported the following: In the ex vivo response, HLA-C-restricted CMV-specific TCR beta clonotypes were dominant, and in two of eight donors the single most frequent clonotype came from this HLA-C-restricted group. Cumulative frequency of public TCR beta family members discriminated carriers of CMV infection plus the relevant HLA type in this cohort and an independent approximately 370-donor cohort.

The sample consisted of cultured PBMCs, taken from culture after CMV antigen stimulation. This sequence was found in a human donor in good health (CMV status not recorded). Some clones in this sample may be carry-over from other donors' samples. Recombination connected TRBV20-1 to TRBJ1-5, and 10 bases in between align with TRBD1. Read as DNA, the sequence is TGCAGTGCCGCTACCGGGACAGGGGAATTATTGTTTCAGCCCCAGCATTTT. This encodes CSAATGTGELLFQPQHF.